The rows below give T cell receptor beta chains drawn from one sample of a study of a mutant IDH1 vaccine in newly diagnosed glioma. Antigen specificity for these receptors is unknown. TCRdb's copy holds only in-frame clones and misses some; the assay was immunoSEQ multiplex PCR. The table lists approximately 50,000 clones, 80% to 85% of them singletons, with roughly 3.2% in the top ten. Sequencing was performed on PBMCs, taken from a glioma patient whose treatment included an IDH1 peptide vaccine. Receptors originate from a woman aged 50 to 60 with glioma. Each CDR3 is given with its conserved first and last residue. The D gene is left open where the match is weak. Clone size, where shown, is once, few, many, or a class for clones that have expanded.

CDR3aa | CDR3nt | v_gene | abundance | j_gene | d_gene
CASSLLGTPPYNEQFF | TGCGCCAGCAGCTTGCTCGGGACACCCCCCTACAATGAGCAGTTCTTC | TRBV5-1 | NA | TRBJ2-1 | NA
CASSLLGEGDTEAFF | TGTGCCAGCAGCCTCCTTGGCGAGGGGGACACTGAAGCTTTCTTT | TRBV14 | NA | TRBJ1-1 | NA
CASSFTRNSYTEAFF | TGTGCCAGCAGCTTTACAAGGAATTCCTACACTGAAGCTTTCTTT | TRBV5-6 | NA | TRBJ1-1 | NA
CASSYGRANGELFF | TGTGCCAGCAGTTACGGCAGGGCTAACGGGGAGCTGTTTTTT | TRBV6-5 | once | TRBJ2-2 | NA
CASSLGQGANQPQHF | TGCGCCAGCAGCCTGGGACAGGGCGCCAATCAGCCCCAGCATTTT | TRBV4-1 | NA | TRBJ1-5 | TRBD1
CASSLVQDGELFF | TGTGCCAGCAGCTTAGTCCAGGACGGGGAGCTGTTTTTT | TRBV7-9 | NA | TRBJ2-2 | NA
CASSYSSSYNEQFF | TGTGCCAGCAGTTACTCTTCGAGCTACAATGAGCAGTTCTTC | TRBV6-5 | NA | TRBJ2-1 | NA
CASKPFRTGENRDEKLFF | TGTGCCAGTAAACCATTTAGGACAGGGGAAAATAGGGATGAAAAACTGTTTTTT | TRBV19 | NA | TRBJ1-4 | TRBD1
CASSYSALYQPGAFF | TGTGCCAGCAGTTACTCGGCTCTATACCAACCTGGGGCTTTCTTT | TRBV6-6 | NA | TRBJ1-1 | NA
CASSQDSGWTGELFF | TGCGCCAGCAGCCAAGATTCCGGTTGGACCGGGGAGCTGTTTTTT | TRBV4-3 | NA | TRBJ2-2 | NA
CASTGNNEQFF | TGTGCCAGCACGGGAAACAATGAGCAGTTCTTC | TRBV2 | NA | TRBJ2-1 | NA
CASSPRRQPLAKNIQYF | TGTGCCAGCAGCCCTCGAAGACAACCTTTAGCCAAAAACATTCAGTACTTC | TRBV21-1 | once | TRBJ2-4 | NA
CASSEAGAGGYTF | TGTGCCAGCAGTGAAGCCGGGGCCGGGGGCTACACCTTC | TRBV2 | NA | TRBJ1-2 | NA
CASSYSAYEQYF | TGTGCCAGCAGTTACTCTGCCTACGAGCAGTACTTC | TRBV6-6 | NA | TRBJ2-7 | NA
CASSFSGGGYTF | TGTGCCAGCAGCTTTTCTGGGGGAGGCTACACCTTC | TRBV5-6 | NA | TRBJ1-2 | NA
CASSFEGSRGEKLFF | TGTGCCAGCAGCTTTGAGGGAAGCCGGGGTGAAAAACTGTTTTTT | TRBV11-2 | NA | TRBJ1-4 | NA
CASSVANRGEQYF | TGTGCCAGCAGCGTAGCCAACAGGGGCGAGCAGTACTTC | TRBV9 | NA | TRBJ2-7 | TRBD1
CASSWSGDNEQYF | TGTGCCAGCAGCTGGTCCGGGGATAACGAGCAGTACTTC | TRBV7-2 | NA | TRBJ2-7 | NA
CASSLQGVGGYTF | TGTGCCAGCAGTTTACAGGGGGTTGGTGGCTACACCTTC | TRBV27 | NA | TRBJ1-2 | TRBD1
CASSARTDYEQYF | TGCGCCAGCAGCGCGCGGACGGACTACGAGCAGTACTTC | TRBV5-1 | few | TRBJ2-7 | NA
CASSPRRDRSSYEQYF | TGTGCCAGCAGCCCTCGCCGGGACCGAAGTTCCTACGAGCAGTACTTC | TRBV7-9 | once | TRBJ2-7 | NA
CASWLTGFGTEAFF | TGTGCCAGTTGGTTAACTGGGTTTGGCACTGAAGCTTTCTTT | TRBV19 | few | TRBJ1-1 | NA
CASGNATDTQYF | TGCGCCAGCGGCAATGCCACAGATACGCAGTATTTT | TRBV5-1 | NA | TRBJ2-3 | NA
CASSYPPSILNYGYTF | TGTGCCAGCAGCTACCCGCCCTCGATACTTAACTATGGCTACACCTTC | TRBV7-2 | NA | TRBJ1-2 | NA
CASSLVLDFRYGYTF | TGTGCCAGCAGTTTAGTTCTCGATTTTCGCTATGGCTACACCTTC | TRBV7-2 | NA | TRBJ1-2 | NA
CASSLRARYAEAFF | TGCGCCAGCAGCTTGCGGGCGCGTTACGCTGAAGCTTTCTTT | TRBV5-1 | NA | TRBJ1-1 | NA
CASSAAGAESPLHF | TGTGCCAGCAGCGCCGCGGGGGCAGAATCACCCCTCCACTTT | TRBV7-9 | once | TRBJ1-6 | NA
CASSPGTGLKAFF | TGTGCCAGCAGTCCCGGGACGGGTCTTAAAGCTTTCTTT | TRBV6-6 | NA | TRBJ1-1 | NA
CASSPGGSNQPQHF | TGTGCCAGCTCTCCAGGGGGAAGCAATCAGCCCCAGCATTTT | TRBV7-3 | once | TRBJ1-5 | TRBD1
CASSPVSTDSYGYTF | TGTGCCAGCAGCCCCGTCTCGACAGATTCCTATGGCTACACCTTC | TRBV7-9 | NA | TRBJ1-2 | NA
CASRTTGGVYGYTF | TGTGCCAGCAGGACGACAGGGGGCGTCTATGGCTACACCTTC | TRBV27 | NA | TRBJ1-2 | TRBD1
CASSPRTGGNEQYF | TGCGCCAGCAGCCCCAGGACAGGGGGCAACGAGCAGTACTTC | TRBV5-1 | NA | TRBJ2-7 | TRBD1
CASTGDRVAYGYTF | TGTGCCAGCACGGGGGACAGGGTGGCCTATGGCTACACCTTC | TRBV11-2 | NA | TRBJ1-2 | TRBD1
CPMTGLNTGELFF | TGTCCCATGACAGGGCTAAACACCGGGGAGCTGTTTTTT | TRBV30 | NA | TRBJ2-2 | TRBD1
CAISDSNWVFGYTF | TGTGCCATCAGTGATAGTAACTGGGTTTTTGGCTACACCTTC | TRBV10-3 | NA | TRBJ1-2 | NA
CASSSRGPETQYF | TGTGCCAGCAGCTCCCGGGGGCCCGAGACCCAGTACTTC | TRBV5-6 | NA | TRBJ2-5 | NA
CSAPRKETQYF | TGCAGTGCTCCCCGGAAAGAGACCCAGTACTTC | TRBV20-1 | NA | TRBJ2-5 | NA
CASSDVAGGHYNEQFF | TGTGCCAGCAGTGACGTAGCGGGGGGCCACTACAATGAGCAGTTCTTC | TRBV2 | NA | TRBJ2-1 | TRBD2
CAWSVAVETQYF | TGTGCCTGGAGTGTAGCCGTAGAGACCCAGTACTTC | TRBV30 | NA | TRBJ2-5 | NA
CASSLGGDGTEAFF | TGTGCCAGCAGCTTGGGGGGGGATGGGACTGAAGCTTTCTTT | TRBV5-4 | NA | TRBJ1-1 | NA
CSVGNNEQFF | TGCAGCGTTGGTAACAATGAGCAGTTCTTC | TRBV29-1 | NA | TRBJ2-1 | NA
CASSPTGSNSPLHF | TGCGCCAGCAGCCCGACAGGGTCCAATTCACCCCTCCACTTT | TRBV5-1 | few | TRBJ1-6 | TRBD1
CASSLRQGLDTEAFF | TGTGCCAGCAGCCTCAGACAGGGGTTGGACACTGAAGCTTTCTTT | TRBV11-2 | NA | TRBJ1-1 | TRBD1
CASSLNPTGASGANVLTF | TGTGCCAGCAGCTTAAATCCGACAGGGGCCTCTGGGGCCAACGTCCTGACTTTC | TRBV7-3 | NA | TRBJ2-6 | TRBD1
CASSGGGNIQYF | TGTGCCAGCAGTGGAGGGGGAAACATTCAGTACTTC | TRBV27 | NA | TRBJ2-4 | NA
CASSLETGTDEKLFF | TGTGCCAGCAGCTTAGAGACAGGGACGGATGAAAAACTGTTTTTT | TRBV7-9 | once | TRBJ1-4 | TRBD1
CASSLSLAGDNEQFF | TGTGCCAGCAGCTTAAGTCTAGCGGGGGACAATGAGCAGTTCTTC | TRBV7-9 | NA | TRBJ2-1 | TRBD2
CASSSPGQGAYGYTF | TGTGCCAGCAGCTCGCCGGGACAGGGGGCCTATGGCTACACCTTC | TRBV5-6 | NA | TRBJ1-2 | TRBD1
CASGEQGYDGELFF | TGTGCCAGCGGGGAACAGGGGTATGACGGGGAGCTGTTTTTT | TRBV19 | once | TRBJ2-2 | TRBD1
CAIVGAAGGYTF | TGTGCCATTGTAGGGGCCGCTGGGGGCTACACCTTC | TRBV2 | NA | TRBJ1-2 | NA
CATTRGPVFYNEQFF | TGTGCCACCACGCGGGGTCCGGTTTTTTACAATGAGCAGTTCTTC | TRBV5-6 | NA | TRBJ2-1 | NA
CASSYGQGSYEQYF | TGTGCCAGCAGTTACGGGCAGGGGTCCTACGAGCAGTACTTC | TRBV6-6 | NA | TRBJ2-7 | NA
CASSWGPNEKLFF | TGTGCCAGCAGCTGGGGCCCTAATGAAAAACTGTTTTTT | TRBV27 | NA | TRBJ1-4 | NA
CASSPTGQGDAEAFF | TGTGCCAGCAGTCCCACGGGACAGGGAGACGCTGAAGCTTTCTTT | TRBV5-6 | NA | TRBJ1-1 | TRBD1
CSVEYGRDGYTF | TGCAGCGTTGAATACGGGAGAGATGGCTACACCTTC | TRBV29-1 | NA | TRBJ1-2 | NA
CASSDLGAQCTDTQYF | TGTGCCAGCAGTGACTTAGGGGCTCAATGCACAGATACGCAGTATTTT | TRBV6-4 | NA | TRBJ2-3 | NA
CASGGNYGYTF | TGTGCCAGCGGGGGTAACTATGGCTACACCTTC | TRBV28 | few | TRBJ1-2 | NA